Presented here are 5 T cell receptor beta chains from one specimen sequenced in a study of T cells after somatic rescue of genetic block. Libraries were prepared by immunoSEQ multiplex PCR; TCRdb keeps only in-frame clonotypes and omits some of them. This repertoire shows about 72,000 clones, approximately 91% found once; its top ten account for about 3%. Sequenced sample: peripheral blood mononuclear cells (PBMCs). The receptors were sampled from a man aged 30-40 years.

The J gene is TRBJ2-1, the V gene TRBV29-1; 14 nucleotides line up with TRBD2. V lost 7 bases, J lost 9 bases, and 8 bases stayed unmatched. This CDR3 comprises 14 residues. Germline CDR1 and CDR2: SQVTM and ANQGSEA. CDR3 in DNA: TGCAGCGGAGAAGCGGGACTAGCGGGAGCTGAGCAGTTCTTC. It yields the protein CSGEAGLAGAEQFF.

The CDR3, as DNA: TGTGCCAGCAAAGTAGAAGGCGTGAACACTGAAGCTTTCTTT. It is translated as CASKVEGVNTEAFF. The chain joins TRBV2 to TRBJ1-1; D remains unclear. There are 14 residues in the CDR3. Per germline, CDR1 SNHLY and CDR2 FYNNEI. V was cut by 7 bases and J by 0 bases, with 12 bases left in between.

The V gene is TRBV5-1, the J gene TRBJ2-5; tentatively, D is TRBD1 (6 bases). CDR1 is SGHRS and CDR2 is YFSETQ in the germline V gene. This CDR3 contains 14 residues. V lost 3 bases to trimming and J lost 5 bases, with 14 bases between them. The CDR3 region is CASSSNTGKETQYF. The DNA of the CDR3 is TGCGCCAGCAGCTCAAATACAGGGAAGGAGACCCAGTACTTC.

V usage is TRBV27 and J usage is TRBJ1-4; possibly TRBD1 for D (6 bases). The CDR3 loop spans 15 amino acids. Trimming took 0 bases from V and 7 from J, leaving 12 bases between them. CDR1 is MNHEY, CDR2 SMNVEV, per germline (reference sequence). The CDR3 reads CASSLSTGGPEKLFF. As DNA, the CDR3 is TGTGCCAGCAGTTTATCCACGGGGGGCCCTGAAAAACTGTTTTTT.

The chain is built from TRBV7-9 and TRBJ2-3; unclear D gene. Per germline, CDR1 SEHNR and CDR2 FQNEAQ (reference sequence). V shed 3 bases and J shed 3 bases, with 4 bases lying between them. CDR3 length: 12 amino acids. In DNA, the CDR3 is TGTGCCAGCAGCTTGTCGACAGATACGCAGTATTTT. Encoded protein: CASSLSTDTQYF.